One and the same sample provided the 24 T cell receptor beta chains below, sequenced in a study of T cells in Graves' hyperthyroidism and ophthalmopathy. RNA transcripts yielded amplified TCR beta CDR3 regions. The HTBI set primed first-round TCR CDR3 RT-PCR. Each CDR3 protein is one row after TCRdb ran MiXCR on the multiplex PCR reads. The sample has 550,000 to 850,000 distinct CDR3 sequences, approximately 18% seen once. Sequencing was performed on blood. These TCRs come from a woman aged 45-65 years with Graves' hyperthyroidism that later progressed to Graves' ophthalmopathy.

This clonotype was observed a handful of times. The V gene is TRBV5-1, the J gene TRBJ2-1; 7 bases are a match to TRBD1. The junction had 6 bases not matched to a gene; V was cut back by 0 bases and J by 6 bases. CDR3 size: 15 residues. Germline CDR1 SGHRS, CDR2 YFSETQ. The CDR3 protein is CASSLAGGKTNEQFF. In nucleotides, the CDR3 is TGCGCCAGCAGCTTGGCAGGGGGAAAAACCAATGAGCAGTTCTTC.

This clonotype occurred a few times. The genes are TRBV30 and TRBJ1-1; D is uncertain. The V and J ends lost 0 bases and 3 bases respectively, with 11 bases between them. The CDR3 sequence is 14 residues long. The germline gives CDR1 GTSNPN, CDR2 SVGIG (reference sequence). The CDR3 sequence: CAWSVPGMDTEAFF. The CDR3 nucleotides are TGTGCCTGGAGTGTCCCAGGTATGGACACTGAAGCTTTCTTT. The full variable domain, completed using reference TRBV30 and TRBJ1-1, is SQTIHQWPATLVQPVGSPLSLECTVEGTSNPNLYWYRQAAGRGLQLLFYSVGIGQISSEVPQNLSASRPQDRQFILSSKKLLLSDSGFYLCAWSVPGMDTEAFFGQGTRLTVV.

This chain uses TRBV4-1 with TRBJ1-5; D uncertain. Looked up from germline, CDR1 is MGHRA and CDR2 is YSYEKL. The CDR3 is made up of 13 amino acids. Trimming stripped 2 bases from V and 0 bases from J, with 2 bases between. CDR3 nucleotides: TGCGCCAGCAGCCAAATTAGCAATCAGCCCCAGCATTTT. This sequence encodes CASSQISNQPQHF.

As concerns this clonotype: This sequence may be a read error, since a much larger clone differs from it by one base. The chain recombines TRBV6-6 with TRBJ1-2; TRBD1 might be the D (6 bases). In germline, CDR1 is MNHNY, CDR2 SVGAGI (reference sequence). V lost 0 bases and J lost 7, with 12 bases in between. The CDR3 consists of 14 residues. The CDR3 nucleotides read TGTGCCAGCAGTTACTCGAACAGGGACTGTGGCTACACCTTC. It specifies CASSYSNRDCGYTF.

This clonotype was seen repeatedly, ten times or more. CDR3 protein: CASSLGTSAEQFF. CDR3 sequence (DNA): TGTGCCAGCAGCCTCGGGACTTCCGCTGAGCAGTTCTTC. V gene TRBV11-2 combines with J gene TRBJ2-1, with a tentative D call TRBD2 (6 bases). The CDR3 sequence is 13 residues long. Between the trimmed V and J ends, which lost 5 bases and 9 bases, there was a span of 14 bases. Germline V CDR1 and CDR2: SGHAT, FQNNGV.

The chain carries TRBV19 and TRBJ2-1; the match to TRBD2 covers 11 bases. Germline CDR1 is LNHDA and CDR2 is SQIVND (reference sequence). The CDR3 loop spans 15 amino acids. V shed 6 bases, J shed 7 bases, and the junction held 8 bases outside the gene matches. CDR3 loop: CASSPLAGGLNEQFF. Here the CDR3 DNA reads TGTGCCAGTAGCCCCTTAGCGGGGGGGCTTAATGAGCAGTTCTTC.

This clonotype was found many times. This chain joins TRBV30 and TRBJ1-5; D unresolved. The CDR3 loop spans 15 amino acids. Germline assignment: CDR1 GTSNPN and CDR2 SVGIG (reference sequence). Trimming cost V 0 bases and J 4 bases, with 13 bases left between them. This CDR3 is CAWSVMGSSNQPQHF. The CDR3 nucleotides read TGTGCCTGGAGTGTAATGGGCAGTAGTAATCAGCCCCAGCATTTT.

The V gene is TRBV2, the J gene TRBJ2-7; D is undetermined. Per germline, CDR1 SNHLY and CDR2 FYNNEI. This CDR3 is 13 amino acids long. Trimming took 5 bases from V and 7 from J, leaving 15 bases between them. DNA of the CDR3: TGTGCCAGCAGTTTATCCCGCCTCGGAGAGCAGTACTTC. This translates into CASSLSRLGEQYF.

The chain combines TRBV9 with TRBJ2-4; D tentatively fits TRBD1 or TRBD2 (6 bases each). The germline CDR1 and CDR2 sequences are SGDLS and YYNGEE. Trimming left V 4 bases short and J 7 bases short, with 12 bases between. The CDR3 has 13 amino acids. This chain's CDR3 is CASSQGGPNIQYF. The CDR3 DNA reads TGTGCCAGCAGCCAAGGGGGGCCGAACATTCAGTACTTC.

This clonotype was seen ten or more times. The chain links TRBV2 to TRBJ2-3; TRBD1 matches 8 bases. Per the germline V gene, CDR1 is SNHLY and CDR2 is FYNNEI. The CDR3 is made up of 14 amino acids. The ends lost 4 bases at V and 6 bases at J; junction bases unmatched: 6. The CDR3 DNA follows: TGTGCCAGCAGTGTTAGGACAGGGTGGGATACGCAGTATTTT. Its protein is CASSVRTGWDTQYF.

The chain employs TRBV6-1 and TRBJ2-5; 8 nucleotides agree with TRBD2. Losses at the gene ends were 6 bases for V and 2 bases for J; bases not matched to a gene: 11. This CDR3 spans 16 amino acids. The germline V gene encodes CDR1 MNHNS and CDR2 SASEGT. The CDR3 DNA follows: TGTGCCAGCAGCGCAGTCGGGGGGGTTGGACAAGAGACCCAGTACTTC. As protein: CASSAVGGVGQETQYF.

The V gene is TRBV25-1, the J gene TRBJ2-5, with 7 bases lining up with TRBD1. Trimming took 4 bases from V and 7 from J; bases not matched to a gene: 15. In germline, CDR1 is MGHDK, CDR2 SYGVNS. The CDR3 length is 16 residues. The CDR3: CASSGTGWPLQGTQYF. CDR3 sequence (DNA): TGTGCCAGCAGTGGGACAGGATGGCCTTTACAGGGGACCCAGTACTTC.

As for this clonotype: Since a much larger clone is just one base distant, this may be a read error. The chain joins TRBV30 to TRBJ2-1; TRBD1 matches 8 bases. TRBJ2-7 matches the DNA end more closely, so the J call is doubtful. This CDR3 contains 14 residues. Germline values: CDR1 GTSNPN, CDR2 SVGIG (reference sequence). The CDR3 DNA reads TGTGCCTGGGGACAGGGCATTTCCTACAATGAGCAGTACTTC. It translates to CAWGQGISYNEQYF.

This clonotype occurred a few times. This chain uses TRBV20-1 with TRBJ1-1; no clear D. Germline CDR1 DFQATT, CDR2 SNEGSKA (reference sequence). The germline V and J ends were trimmed by 6 bases and 5 bases, with 13 bases remaining between them. CDR3 size: 12 residues. As DNA, the CDR3 is TGCAGTGCCGATCACCGTGGTACTGAAGCTTTCTTT. It is translated as CSADHRGTEAFF.

V and J are TRBV5-1 and TRBJ2-3, with 7 positions matching TRBD2. Per germline, CDR1 SGHRS and CDR2 YFSETQ. Unmatched junction bases numbered 3, after V lost 4 bases and J lost 4 bases. This CDR3 is 13 amino acids long. In DNA, the CDR3 is TGCGCCAGCAGCACCGCGGGGGCAGATACGCAGTATTTT. Residues: CASSTAGADTQYF.

This clonotype was counted at least ten times. This chain joins TRBV11-2 and TRBJ2-1; D is unresolved. CDR3 length equals 14 residues. Trimming cost V 5 bases and J 5 bases, with 13 bases left between them. Germline CDR1 is SGHAT and CDR2 is FQNNGV. The CDR3 nucleotides are TGTGCCAGCAGCCTATCGGGTTCTAACAATGAGCAGTTCTTC. Translating it yields CASSLSGSNNEQFF.

This clonotype was seen many times. The chain has TRBV11-3 and TRBJ2-1; 8 nucleotides align to TRBD1. Germline V gene sequence: CDR1 SGHNT, CDR2 YENEEA. The V gene end was trimmed by 6 bases and the J gene end by 10 bases; junction bases not matched to a gene: 8. The CDR3 runs 13 residues. CDR3 DNA sequence: TGTGCCAGCAGTCAGGACAGGGCAGACGAGCAGTTCTTC. The encoded protein is CASSQDRADEQFF.

This clonotype was seen only a few times. CDR3 loop: CATSDRPGSQGPDTQYF. DNA for the CDR3: TGTGCCACCAGTGATCGTCCGGGGTCACAAGGTCCAGATACGCAGTATTTT. V gene TRBV24-1 combines with J gene TRBJ2-3, with D perhaps TRBD2 (5 bases). The ends were cut back, 3 bases at V and 4 bases at J, with 19 bases in the middle. Germline values: CDR1 KGHDR, CDR2 SFDVKD. The CDR3 is 17 amino acids.

This clonotype was detected only a few times. The chain uses TRBV6-1 and TRBJ1-1; D is unresolved. Germline V lookup: CDR1 MNHNS, CDR2 SASEGT. The CDR3 has 15 amino acids. The ends were cut back, 2 bases at V and 5 bases at J, with 15 bases in the middle. CDR3 coding DNA: TGTGCCAGCAGTGAATCGGGCCGCCTGGGAACTGAAGCTTTCTTT. This sequence encodes CASSESGRLGTEAFF.

The sample holds many counts of this clonotype. The chain uses TRBV5-1 and TRBJ2-7; D might be TRBD1 (6 bases). Trimming took off 2 bases at V and 0 bases at J, with 9 bases between the two ends. Germline-derived CDR1 and CDR2 are SGHRS and YFSETQ. CDR3 length: 14 residues. The CDR3 reads CASSLSDSSYEQYF. The CDR3 bases are TGCGCCAGCAGCTTATCGGACAGCTCCTACGAGCAGTACTTC.

CDR3 coding DNA: TGTGCCAGCAGCGAATCCAGGTTCTTTAGCGGGGGGGCCTTCAATGAGCAGTACTTC. Residues: CASSESRFFSGGAFNEQYF. The V call is TRBV7-9, the J call TRBJ2-7; 11 bases are a match to TRBD2. From germline, CDR1 is SEHNR and CDR2 FQNEAQ (reference sequence). The V and J ends lost 5 bases and 7 bases, in that order; junction bases with no gene match: 22. The CDR3 consists of 19 residues.

This clonotype showed up many times. The chain couples TRBV30 to TRBJ2-3; no firm D call. CDR1 is GTSNPN, CDR2 SVGIG, per germline (reference sequence). The V and J ends lost 0 bases and 1 base respectively, with 8 bases between them. The CDR3 is made up of 14 amino acids. This CDR3 is CAWSVPTGTDTQYF. The CDR3 region has the DNA TGTGCCTGGAGTGTACCGACCGGCACAGATACGCAGTATTTT.

Ten or more counts support this clonotype. This chain connects TRBV5-1 to TRBJ2-3; 7 nucleotides agree with TRBD1. In germline, CDR1 is SGHRS, CDR2 YFSETQ. J was trimmed by 8 bases and V by 4 bases; bases with no gene match: 10. CDR3 size: 14 residues. DNA of the CDR3: TGCGCCAGCAGCGCCGACAGGGAAGGGGGTACGCAGTATTTT. Protein sequence: CASSADREGGTQYF.

This clonotype has just a few counts. The chain links TRBV9 to TRBJ2-7; D may be TRBD1 (6 bases). CDR1 is SGDLS and CDR2 is YYNGEE in the germline V gene. The V end lost 0 bases, the J end lost 3 bases, and 13 bases lay between the germline ends. This CDR3 contains 15 residues. The CDR3 sequence: CASSVAGDPYYEQYF. DNA of the CDR3: TGTGCCAGCAGCGTAGCAGGGGACCCCTACTACGAGCAGTACTTC.